The text below deals with one T cell receptor (beta chain). Its target is unknown. TCRdb recomputed calls from the RT-PCR reads with MiXCR, one row per CDR3 protein. The sample consists of roughly 620,000 distinct CDR3 sequences, 10% to 12% of them appearing once. The sample originates from a study of response to subunit inactivated influenza vaccine. Germline CDR1 is MNHEY and CDR2 is SVGEGT. Trimming took 4 bases from V and 5 from J; bases not matched to a gene: 9. CDR3 size: 16 residues. Overall study findings and caveats: Each seasonal influenza vaccination, the authors suggested, recruits few new T cells.

This sample also belongs to another study, concerning T cells expressing NK-cell markers. That report notes: 5'RACE template switching with UMIs generated TCR beta cDNA.

This material consisted of PBMCs from blood, taken on the day of vaccination. The chain recombines TRBV6-2 or TRBV6-3 with TRBJ2-7, with 12 bases matching TRBD1. The receptor comes from a man between 45 and 60 years old who received an inactivated influenza vaccine. The DNA for the CDR3 is TGTGCCAGCAGTTTATCCCGGGACAGGGGGCCCAACGAGCAGTACTTC. Translating it yields CASSLSRDRGPNEQYF.